These 27 T cell receptor beta chains were sequenced from one sample in a study of blood T cell repertoires in COVID-19. Using immunoSEQ multiplex PCR, the repertoire was profiled, and TCRdb retains in-frame clones only, with some absent. The profile shows around 310,000 clones, roughly 89% of them singletons. The sample comprised peripheral blood. The source is a woman aged 40-49 years with COVID-19, enrolled during active disease.

V and J are TRBV19 and TRBJ2-5, with 7 bases aligning to TRBD1. CDR3 length: 16 residues. J was trimmed by 1 base and V by 1 base; bases with no gene match: 6. Germline V gives CDR1 LNHDA, CDR2 SQIVND (reference sequence). The CDR3 sequence: CASSIAGGQVQETQYF. The CDR3 DNA sequence: TGTGCCAGTAGTATAGCGGGCGGACAGGTCCAAGAGACCCAGTACTTC. Combining the CDR3 with reference TRBV19 and TRBJ2-5 gives the whole variable domain DGGITQSPKYLFRKEGQNVTLSCEQNLNHDAMYWYRQDPGQGLRLIYYSQIVNDFQKGDIAEGYSVSREKKESFPLTVTSAQKNPTAFYLCASSIAGGQVQETQYFGPGTRLLVL.

Comments on this clone: In the same sample, other DNA sequences code for this CDR3. This rearrangement joins TRBV29-1 to TRBJ2-7, with D possibly TRBD1 on 5 matching bases. Between the trimmed V and J ends, which lost 2 bases and 1 base, there was a span of 6 bases. This CDR3 region has 12 residues. CDR1 and CDR2 (germline): SQVTM, ANQGSEA. CDR3: CSVEQGSYEQYF. The CDR3 DNA sequence: TGCAGCGTTGAACAGGGTTCCTACGAGCAGTACTTC.

CDR3 sequence: CASSLAMGLVAKNIQYF. In DNA form, the CDR3 reads TGTGCCAGCAGCTTAGCGATGGGACTAGTGGCCAAAAACATTCAGTACTTC. The V gene is TRBV7-2, the J gene TRBJ2-4, with 8 bases lining up with TRBD2. The CDR3 runs 17 residues. Germline CDR1 and CDR2: SGHTA and FQGNSA. Unmatched junction bases numbered 5, after V lost 0 bases and J lost 1 base.

The chain links TRBV7-2 to TRBJ2-1; TRBD2 agrees at 8 bases. The CDR3 extends over 15 amino acids. After removal of 4 bases from V and 8 bases from J, the junction contained 10 bases not matched to a gene. Germline CDR1 is SGHTA and CDR2 is FQGNSA. The CDR3 DNA sequence: TGTGCCAGCAGCTCCCTTGGACTAGCCGGGGATGAGCAGTTCTTC. This translates into CASSSLGLAGDEQFF. The complete variable domain, with remaining parts taken from reference TRBV7-2 and TRBJ2-1, reads GAGVSQSPSNKVTEKGKDVELRCDPISGHTALYWYRQSLGQGLEFLIYFQGNSAPDKSGLPSDRFSAERTGGSVSTLTIQRTQQEDSAVYLCASSSLGLAGDEQFFGPGTRLTVL.

This clone was counted between two and nine times. The rearrangement uses TRBV7-2 and TRBJ2-3, with 11 bases aligning to TRBD2. The V segment lost 2 bases and the J segment 10 bases; nucleotides outside the gene matches: 5. CDR1 and CDR2 from the germline V gene are SGHTA and FQGNSA. This CDR3 comprises 14 residues. This CDR3 reads CASSLTSGGGAQYF. The CDR3 DNA reads as TGTGCCAGCAGCTTAACTAGCGGGGGAGGGGCGCAGTATTTT.

The J gene is TRBJ2-1, the V gene TRBV6-5; TRBD1 aligns across 8 bases. Looked up from germline, CDR1 is MNHEY and CDR2 is SVGAGI. V was pared by 5 bases and J by 5 bases, with 8 bases of the junction left unmatched. The CDR3 runs 15 residues. The CDR3 nucleotides are TGTGCCAGCAGTCACAGGGGGGCGGGTAACAATGAGCAGTTCTTC. This translates into CASSHRGAGNNEQFF.

J is TRBJ1-1 and V is TRBV10-3, with D possibly matching TRBD1 (5 bases). V shed 0 bases and J shed 0 bases, with 14 bases lying between them. The CDR3 runs to 17 residues. Germline CDR1 ENHRY, CDR2 SYGVKD. The CDR3 sequence is CAISESALGQMNTEAFF. The DNA of the CDR3 is TGTGCCATCAGTGAGTCTGCCCTGGGGCAGATGAACACTGAAGCTTTCTTT.

This chain uses TRBV19 with TRBJ1-1; maybe TRBD1 (5 bases). The germline V gene has CDR1 LNHDA and CDR2 SQIVND (reference sequence). CDR3 length equals 18 residues. Between the trimmed V and J ends, which lost 4 bases and 5 bases, there was a span of 26 bases. CDR3 coding DNA: TGTGCCAGTAGTAAGCCTCCGTGGACACAAAACCGTAGGACTGAAGCTTTCTTT. Translation: CASSKPPWTQNRRTEAFF.

V gene TRBV29-1 combines with J gene TRBJ2-3, with 10 bases that match TRBD1. The CDR3 covers 15 residues. Germline values: CDR1 SQVTM, CDR2 ANQGSEA. Trimming at V came to 8 bases and at J to 4 bases, leaving 12 bases not matched to a gene. CDR3 bases: TGCAGCATCACCGGGGGACAGGGGAAGCCAGATACGCAGTATTTT. It yields the protein CSITGGQGKPDTQYF.

The rearrangement links TRBV28 to TRBJ2-7; TRBD1 might be the D (6 bases). This CDR3 comprises 12 residues. The germline V gene encodes CDR1 MDHEN and CDR2 SYDVKM. The V gene lost 7 bases and the J gene lost 1 base, with 8 bases spanning the gap. Here the CDR3 reads CASTDSSYEQYF. The CDR3 DNA follows: TGTGCCAGCACGGACAGTTCCTACGAGCAGTACTTC.

The J gene is TRBJ2-2, the V gene TRBV24-1; the D gene is possibly TRBD1 (5 bases). Per the germline V gene, CDR1 is KGHDR and CDR2 is SFDVKD. V was pared by 3 bases and J by 6 bases, with 19 bases between. The CDR3 consists of 17 residues. CDR3 sequence reads: CATSDARDRPIAGELFF. The CDR3 DNA is TGTGCCACCAGTGATGCTCGAGACAGACCTATCGCCGGGGAGCTGTTTTTT.

The chain combines TRBV20-1 with TRBJ2-1; D gene unclear. Trimming took off 5 bases at V and 10 bases at J, with 12 bases between the two ends. The CDR3 loop spans 11 amino acids. In germline, CDR1 is DFQATT, CDR2 SNEGSKA (reference sequence). In DNA, the CDR3 is TGCAGTGCTCCCAAGAGTTGGGAGCAGTTCTTC. Protein sequence: CSAPKSWEQFF.

The rearrangement uses TRBV12-3 or TRBV12-4 and TRBJ2-1, with D perhaps matching TRBD1 (6 bases). The CDR3 is 13 residues long. Deletions cut 7 bases from V and 10 bases from J, with 17 bases between. The CDR3 sequence: CASNPAQGFEQFF. The CDR3, as DNA: TGTGCCAGCAATCCTGCACAGGGTTTCGAGCAGTTCTTC.

V and J are TRBV19 and TRBJ2-7, with 9 nucleotides matching TRBD1. Germline V gene lookup returns CDR1 LNHDA and CDR2 SQIVND (reference sequence). The junction had 12 bases not matched to a gene; V was cut back by 6 bases and J by 3 bases. The CDR3 is 16 amino acids. The CDR3, as DNA: TGTGCCAGTAGCGGATTAACAGGGGGCCGGGGCTACGAGCAGTACTTC. Its protein product is CASSGLTGGRGYEQYF.

This chain links TRBV27 with TRBJ1-1; no clear D. The CDR3 has 14 residues. Trimming shortened V by 3 bases and J by 1 base, and 9 bases separated the two germline ends. CDR1 and CDR2 (germline): MNHEY, SMNVEV (reference sequence). The CDR3 sequence: CASSFVWQNTEAFF. The CDR3 DNA reads TGTGCCAGCAGTTTCGTGTGGCAGAACACTGAAGCTTTCTTT.

This clone appeared once. The CDR3 here is CASSLDRDIQYF. CDR3 bases: TGCGCCAGCAGCTTGGACAGAGACATTCAGTACTTC. V usage is TRBV5-1 and J usage is TRBJ2-4; no reliable D call. The V gene's germline CDR1 is SGHRS and CDR2 YFSETQ. The CDR3 is made up of 12 amino acids. Trimming stripped 0 bases from V and 8 bases from J, with 6 bases between. The full variable domain, in which reference TRBV5-1 and TRBJ2-4 provide the parts outside the CDR3, is KAGVTQTPRYLIKTRGQQVTLSCSPISGHRSVSWYQQTPGQGLQFLFEYFSETQRNKGNFPGRFSGRQFSNSRSEMNVSTLELGDSALYLCASSLDRDIQYFGAGTRLSVL.

The genes are TRBV5-8 and TRBJ2-3; D possibly corresponds to TRBD2 (6 bases). The CDR3 contains 15 residues. Per the germline V gene, CDR1 is SGHTS and CDR2 is YDEGEE. V lost 3 bases and J lost 0, with 11 bases in between. CDR3 sequence reads: CASSSVGGSTDTQYF. The CDR3 region has the DNA TGTGCCAGCAGCTCGGTGGGGGGAAGCACAGATACGCAGTATTTT.

The V and J genes are TRBV18 and TRBJ1-1, with 8 bases matching TRBD1. The V segment lost 3 bases and the J segment 5 bases; nucleotides outside the gene matches: 5. Per the germline V gene, CDR1 is KGHSH and CDR2 is LQKENI. The CDR3 spans 14 residues. This chain's CDR3 is CASSPLDRVTEAFF. The DNA of the CDR3 is TGTGCCAGCTCACCCTTGGACAGGGTGACTGAAGCTTTCTTT.

V usage is TRBV30 and J usage is TRBJ1-3, with TRBD1 identical over 8 bases. V shed 1 base and J 2 bases; nucleotides not matched to a gene: 4. Germline CDR1 is GTSNPN and CDR2 is SVGIG (reference sequence). The CDR3 extends over 15 amino acids. The CDR3 DNA is TGTGCCTGGAGTGCTGACAGGGGACCTGGAAACACCATATATTTT. As protein: CAWSADRGPGNTIYF.

The chain is built from TRBV4-1 and TRBJ1-5, with D unclear. This CDR3 contains 15 residues. Germline CDR1 and CDR2: MGHRA and YSYEKL. The V gene lost 1 base and the J gene lost 3 bases, with 10 bases spanning the gap. The CDR3 DNA sequence: TGCGCCAGCAGCCAAGTGGACTTGGACAATCAGCCCCAGCATTTT. Protein sequence: CASSQVDLDNQPQHF.

The chain has TRBV10-3 and TRBJ2-3, with 9 bases identical to TRBD2. The V segment lost 10 bases and the J segment 3 bases; nucleotides outside the gene matches: 8. Germline-derived CDR1 and CDR2 are ENHRY and SYGVKD. The CDR3 runs 14 residues. CDR3 nucleotides: TGTGCCACCCGGGGTAGCGGGAGTACAGATACGCAGTATTTT. This encodes CATRGSGSTDTQYF.

DNA of the CDR3: TGTGCCACCAGCAGAGATTCGGGAGGGCGGTCTGAAGCTTTCTTT. Its translation is CATSRDSGGRSEAFF. The chain has TRBV15 and TRBJ1-1; D is unclear. Per germline, CDR1 LNHNV and CDR2 YYDKDF (reference sequence). The V gene lost 0 bases and the J gene lost 6 bases, with 14 bases spanning the gap. CDR3 length equals 15 residues.

Regarding this clone: Other DNA sequences from this sample encode an identical CDR3 as well. This chain uses TRBV5-1 with TRBJ2-5; 12 positions match TRBD2. Per the germline V gene, CDR1 is SGHRS and CDR2 is YFSETQ. This CDR3 is built from 16 residues. Trimming cost V 2 bases and J 0 bases; bases outside gene matches: 2. In DNA, the CDR3 is TGCGCCAGCAGCTTAGGACTAGCGGGATACCAAGAGACCCAGTACTTC. Translation gives CASSLGLAGYQETQYF.

The chain uses TRBV19 and TRBJ2-7, with 10 bases that match TRBD1. V dropped 1 base and J dropped 2; count of bases not matched to a gene: 2. This CDR3 region has 15 residues. Germline CDR1 reads LNHDA; CDR2 reads SQIVND (reference sequence). The CDR3 DNA reads TGTGCCAGTAGTATAGCCGGGACAGGGGCCTACGAGCAGTACTTC. This translates into CASSIAGTGAYEQYF.

The V and J genes are TRBV10-2 and TRBJ1-5, with 11 bases aligning to TRBD1. V lost 0 bases and J lost 0; bases outside the gene matches: 10. The CDR3 spans 20 residues. Germline assignment: CDR1 WSHSY and CDR2 SAAADI. CDR3 DNA sequence: TGCGCCAGCAGTGAGTCAAGGGACAGGGGGATAGACTATAGCAATCAGCCCCAGCATTTT. This translates into CASSESRDRGIDYSNQPQHF.

The gene calls are TRBV6-1 and TRBJ2-2; 10 positions agree with TRBD1. V was clipped by 4 bases and J by 3 bases; unmatched bases: 11. The CDR3 is 18 amino acids. The germline V gene encodes CDR1 MNHNS and CDR2 SASEGT. For the CDR3, the DNA is TGTGCCAGCAGTGTCCAGACAGGGGGCTATAAGGACACCGGGGAGCTGTTTTTT. Translated, it gives CASSVQTGGYKDTGELFF.

The rearrangement joins TRBV7-3 to TRBJ2-1; 10 bases match TRBD1. V shed 0 bases and J 1 base; nucleotides not matched to a gene: 3. Germline V lookup: CDR1 SGHTA, CDR2 FQGTGA. The CDR3 length is 17 residues. The CDR3 spells CASSLTGDRGSYNEQFF. The CDR3 DNA reads TGTGCCAGCAGCTTAACGGGGGACAGGGGATCCTACAATGAGCAGTTCTTC.